This record concerns one TCR beta chain sequence. What it binds is not known. CD45RO-negative CD8 cells positively selected for CCR7 made up the naive population, which excluded terminally differentiated effector memory CD45RA+ cells. CDR1 SEHNR and CDR2 FQNEAQ come from the germline V gene (reference sequence). The V and J ends lost 10 bases and 2 bases, in that order; junction bases with no gene match: 11. The CDR3 totals 15 residues. Genomic DNA of each subset was evenly split across several immunoSEQ plates. Assay: immunoSEQ multiplex PCR; the TCRdb copy retains only in-frame clones and omits some. The sample consists of about 1,900,000 clones, approximately 95% of them appearing once. This entry comes from a study of shared clonotypes between healthy human individuals. Study-level findings and limits: A limitation of the genetic and exposure-history diversity represented arose from few donors.

The chain carries TRBV7-9 and TRBJ2-3; 8 nucleotides agree with TRBD2. The sample comprised naive CD8+ T cells sorted from blood. The TCR was taken from a man aged 18-30 years in good health. DNA for the CDR3: TGTGCCATCCCTAGCGGGCCCAAACTCACAGATACGCAGTATTTT. As protein: CAIPSGPKLTDTQYF.